A selection of T cell receptor beta chains follows, all from one sample in a study of CD8 T cells in ankylosing spondylitis. TCRdb itself ran the 5' RACE reads through MiXCR, one entry per CDR3 protein. The sample includes just over 150,000 distinct CDR3 sequences, 18% of them seen just once. Sequenced input: blood, either unsorted or a sorted T cell fraction (not recorded which). All receptors come from a male donor with ankylosing spondylitis or in good health (not recorded which). Both conserved end residues are part of each CDR3. Fields, in order: D gene, J gene, clone size, V gene, CDR3 protein, CDR3 DNA. The D gene is left open where the match is weak. Not all rows give a size; the values are once, few, many and, for expanded clones, a class.

D gene: .; J gene: TRBJ1-1; clone size: .; V gene: TRBV12-5; CDR3 protein: CASGQFGNTEAFF; CDR3 DNA: TGTGCTAGTGGTCAGTTCGGGAACACTGAAGCTTTCTTT
D gene: .; J gene: TRBJ2-1; clone size: many; V gene: TRBV12-3/TRBV12-4; CDR3 protein: CASSLSYISGVEDEQFF; CDR3 DNA: TGTGCCAGCAGTTTATCATACATAAGCGGAGTGGAGGATGAGCAGTTCTTC
D gene: .; J gene: TRBJ2-5; clone size: many; V gene: TRBV29-1; CDR3 protein: CSVEDGQLIQETQYF; CDR3 DNA: TGCAGCGTTGAAGATGGACAGCTTATCCAAGAGACCCAGTACTTC
D gene: TRBD2; J gene: TRBJ2-3; clone size: .; V gene: TRBV7-2; CDR3 protein: CASSSTSGADTQYF; CDR3 DNA: TGTGCCAGCAGTTCGACTAGCGGAGCAGATACGCAGTATTTT
D gene: .; J gene: TRBJ2-7; clone size: many; V gene: TRBV9; CDR3 protein: CASSPGAGQYF; CDR3 DNA: TGTGCCAGCAGCCCCGGGGCCGGGCAGTACTTC
D gene: .; J gene: TRBJ1-1; clone size: many; V gene: TRBV5-1; CDR3 protein: CASSLAHRESEAFF; CDR3 DNA: TGCGCCAGCAGCTTGGCCCACAGGGAGTCTGAAGCTTTCTTT
D gene: .; J gene: TRBJ1-1; clone size: many; V gene: TRBV7-8; CDR3 protein: CASSLLDGYTEAFF; CDR3 DNA: TGTGCCAGCAGCTTACTTGACGGATACACTGAAGCTTTCTTT
D gene: TRBD1; J gene: TRBJ1-2; clone size: many; V gene: TRBV5-1; CDR3 protein: CASSFGQGYGYTF; CDR3 DNA: TGCGCCAGCAGCTTTGGACAGGGCTATGGCTACACCTTC
D gene: .; J gene: TRBJ1-4; clone size: many; V gene: TRBV2; CDR3 protein: CASSEARGNINEKLFF; CDR3 DNA: TGTGCCAGCAGTGAGGCCCGGGGGAACATCAATGAAAAACTGTTTTTT
D gene: TRBD2; J gene: TRBJ2-2; clone size: few; V gene: TRBV10-3; CDR3 protein: CAISPLRLAGPDTGELFF; CDR3 DNA: TGTGCCATCAGCCCGTTGAGGCTAGCGGGACCCGACACCGGGGAGCTGTTTTTT
D gene: TRBD1; J gene: TRBJ1-5; clone size: .; V gene: TRBV10-2; CDR3 protein: CAAGGHRGASYSNQPQHF; CDR3 DNA: TGCGCCGCAGGGGGGCACAGGGGGGCTTCTTATAGCAATCAGCCCCAGCATTTT
D gene: TRBD1; J gene: TRBJ2-7; clone size: few; V gene: TRBV12-3/TRBV12-4; CDR3 protein: CASRVDRDSYYEQYF; CDR3 DNA: TGTGCCAGCAGGGTAGATAGGGACAGCTACTACGAGCAGTACTTC
D gene: TRBD1; J gene: TRBJ2-1; clone size: once; V gene: TRBV6-1; CDR3 protein: CASGQGFHNEQFF; CDR3 DNA: TGTGCCAGCGGACAGGGGTTCCACAATGAGCAGTTCTTC
D gene: .; J gene: TRBJ1-5; clone size: .; V gene: TRBV20-1; CDR3 protein: CSARSLQPQHF; CDR3 DNA: TGCAGTGCTAGGTCCCTTCAGCCCCAGCATTTT
D gene: TRBD2; J gene: TRBJ2-7; clone size: .; V gene: TRBV5-1; CDR3 protein: CASSLFGGAGAYEQYF; CDR3 DNA: TGCGCCAGCAGCTTGTTCGGGGGGGCAGGAGCCTACGAGCAGTACTTC
D gene: .; J gene: TRBJ1-1; clone size: .; V gene: TRBV3-1; CDR3 protein: CASSQAQGSATEAFF; CDR3 DNA: TGTGCCAGCAGCCAAGCCCAGGGAAGTGCCACTGAAGCTTTCTTT
D gene: .; J gene: TRBJ2-7; clone size: many; V gene: TRBV5-1; CDR3 protein: CASSRDFPSYEQYF; CDR3 DNA: TGCGCCAGCAGTCGGGACTTTCCGTCCTACGAGCAGTACTTC
D gene: .; J gene: TRBJ2-5; clone size: many; V gene: TRBV7-2; CDR3 protein: CASSLEVGETQYF; CDR3 DNA: TGTGCCAGCAGCTTAGAGGTGGGAGAGACCCAGTACTTC
D gene: .; J gene: TRBJ2-1; clone size: many; V gene: TRBV5-6; CDR3 protein: CASSLVEGEQFF; CDR3 DNA: TGTGCCAGCAGCTTGGTAGAAGGTGAGCAGTTCTTC
D gene: .; J gene: TRBJ2-1; clone size: many; V gene: TRBV12-3/TRBV12-4; CDR3 protein: CASSHRGRENLDEQFF; CDR3 DNA: TGTGCCAGCAGTCACAGGGGTCGGGAGAATCTCGATGAGCAGTTCTTC
D gene: TRBD1; J gene: TRBJ2-5; clone size: .; V gene: TRBV28; CDR3 protein: CASSLMGTGQETQYF; CDR3 DNA: TGTGCCAGCAGTTTAATGGGGACAGGTCAAGAGACCCAGTACTTC
D gene: TRBD1; J gene: TRBJ1-3; clone size: many; V gene: TRBV28; CDR3 protein: CASTLQGSGNTIYF; CDR3 DNA: TGTGCCAGCACCTTACAGGGGTCTGGAAACACCATATATTTT
D gene: TRBD1; J gene: TRBJ2-7; clone size: .; V gene: TRBV29-1; CDR3 protein: CSVAPQGALTYEQYF; CDR3 DNA: TGCAGCGTTGCGCCTCAGGGGGCTCTCACCTACGAGCAGTACTTC